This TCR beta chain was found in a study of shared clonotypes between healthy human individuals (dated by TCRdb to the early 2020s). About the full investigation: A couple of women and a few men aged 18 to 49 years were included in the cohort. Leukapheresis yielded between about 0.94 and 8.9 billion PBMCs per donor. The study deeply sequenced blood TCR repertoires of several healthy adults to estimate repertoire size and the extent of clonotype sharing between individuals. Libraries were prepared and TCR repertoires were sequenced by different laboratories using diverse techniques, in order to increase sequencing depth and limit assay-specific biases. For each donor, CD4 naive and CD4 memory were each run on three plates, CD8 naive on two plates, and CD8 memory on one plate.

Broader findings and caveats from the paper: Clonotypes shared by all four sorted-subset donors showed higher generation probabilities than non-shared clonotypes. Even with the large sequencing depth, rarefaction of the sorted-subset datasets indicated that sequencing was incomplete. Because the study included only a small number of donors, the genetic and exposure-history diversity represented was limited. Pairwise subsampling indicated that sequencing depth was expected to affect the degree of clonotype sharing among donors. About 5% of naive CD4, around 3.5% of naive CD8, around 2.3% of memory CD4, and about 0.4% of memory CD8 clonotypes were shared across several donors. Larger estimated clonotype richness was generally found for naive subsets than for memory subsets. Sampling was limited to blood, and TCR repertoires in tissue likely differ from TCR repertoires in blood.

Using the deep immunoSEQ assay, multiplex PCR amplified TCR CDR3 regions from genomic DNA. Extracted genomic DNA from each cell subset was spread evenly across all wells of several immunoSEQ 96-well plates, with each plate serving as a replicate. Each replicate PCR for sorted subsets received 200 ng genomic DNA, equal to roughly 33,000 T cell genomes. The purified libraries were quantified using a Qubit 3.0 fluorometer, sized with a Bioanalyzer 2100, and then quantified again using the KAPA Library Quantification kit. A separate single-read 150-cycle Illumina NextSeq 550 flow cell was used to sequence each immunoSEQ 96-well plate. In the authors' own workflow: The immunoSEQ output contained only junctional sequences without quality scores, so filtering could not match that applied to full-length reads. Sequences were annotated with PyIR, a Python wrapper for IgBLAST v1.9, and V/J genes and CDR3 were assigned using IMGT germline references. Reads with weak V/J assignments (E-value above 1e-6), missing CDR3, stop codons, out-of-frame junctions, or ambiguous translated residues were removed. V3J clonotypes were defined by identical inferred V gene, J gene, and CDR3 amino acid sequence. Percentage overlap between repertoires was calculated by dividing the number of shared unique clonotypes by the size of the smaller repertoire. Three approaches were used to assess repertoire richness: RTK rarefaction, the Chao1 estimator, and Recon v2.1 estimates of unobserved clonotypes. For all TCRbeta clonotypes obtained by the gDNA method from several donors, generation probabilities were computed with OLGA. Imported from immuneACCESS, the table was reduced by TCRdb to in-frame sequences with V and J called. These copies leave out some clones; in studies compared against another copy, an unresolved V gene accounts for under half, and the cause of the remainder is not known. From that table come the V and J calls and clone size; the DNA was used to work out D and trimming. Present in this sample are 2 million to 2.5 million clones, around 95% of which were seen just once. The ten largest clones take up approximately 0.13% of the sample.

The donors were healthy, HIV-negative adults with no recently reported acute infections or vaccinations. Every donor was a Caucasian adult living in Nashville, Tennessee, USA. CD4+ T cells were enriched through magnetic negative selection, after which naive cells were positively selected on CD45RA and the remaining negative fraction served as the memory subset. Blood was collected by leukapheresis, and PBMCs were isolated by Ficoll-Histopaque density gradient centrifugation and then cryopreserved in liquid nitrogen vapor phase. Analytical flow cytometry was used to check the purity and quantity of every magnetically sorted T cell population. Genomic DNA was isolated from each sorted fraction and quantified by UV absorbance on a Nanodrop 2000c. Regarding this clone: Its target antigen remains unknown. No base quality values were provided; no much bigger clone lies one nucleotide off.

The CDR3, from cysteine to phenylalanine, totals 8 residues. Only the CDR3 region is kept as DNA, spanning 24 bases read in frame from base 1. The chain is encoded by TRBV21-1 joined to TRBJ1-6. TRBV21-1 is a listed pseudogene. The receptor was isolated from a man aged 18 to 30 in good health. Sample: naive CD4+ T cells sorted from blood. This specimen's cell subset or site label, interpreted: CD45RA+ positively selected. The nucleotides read TGTGCCGGGGGGGTCCATAACTTT. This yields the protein CAGGVHNF.